This is a list of T cell receptor beta chains from one sample in a study of post-analysis software for immune sequencing data. TCRdb fed the PCR reads into MiXCR, producing one record per CDR3 protein. The sample contains around 260,000 distinct CDR3 sequences, 35% to 40% of which appear only once. Sequenced: blood. These receptors all stem from a girl aged 5-17 years with multiple sclerosis. Each CDR3 is given with its conserved first and last residue. The D gene is left open where the match is weak. Clone size is given for some rows only: seen once, a few or many times, or a class if the clone is expanded.

V gene	J gene	clone size	D gene	CDR3 protein	CDR3 DNA
TRBV7-2	TRBJ2-1	-	-	CANSRPLWDGNEQFF	TGTGCCAACAGCAGACCCCTATGGGACGGCAATGAGCAGTTCTTC
TRBV10-3	TRBJ1-1	few	-	CAISGEGRTEAFF	TGTGCCATCAGTGGCGAGGGGCGGACTGAAGCTTTCTTT
TRBV27	TRBJ2-7	-	-	CASSSPTGFYEQYF	TGTGCCAGCAGTTCCCCTACAGGGTTTTACGAGCAGTACTTC
TRBV20-1	TRBJ2-3	once	-	CSAREGSTDTQYF	TGCAGTGCTAGAGAGGGGAGCACAGATACGCAGTATTTT
TRBV7-8	TRBJ2-7	-	TRBD1	CASSFGQGAHDFYEQYF	TGTGCCAGCAGCTTCGGACAGGGGGCTCATGATTTCTACGAGCAGTACTTC
TRBV29-1	TRBJ2-5	-	-	CSVAPETQYF	TGCAGCGTTGCCCCAGAGACCCAGTACTTC
TRBV3-1	TRBJ2-5	few	-	CAGSQDIGGGQETQYF	TGTGCCGGCAGCCAGGATATCGGGGGCGGGCAAGAGACCCAGTACTTC
TRBV18	TRBJ1-5	-	-	CAGSPPGVSNQPQHF	TGTGCCGGCTCACCACCGGGGGTTAGCAATCAGCCCCAGCATTTT
TRBV25-1	TRBJ1-1	few	-	CASSESRGAFF	TGTGCCAGCAGTGAATCGCGGGGAGCTTTCTTT
TRBV4-1	TRBJ1-1	many	-	CASSLSINPNTEAFF	TGCGCCAGCAGCCTCTCGATAAACCCGAACACTGAAGCTTTCTTT
TRBV7-2	TRBJ2-1	-	TRBD2	CASSWRGAYNEQFF	TGTGCCAGCAGCTGGCGGGGGGCCTACAATGAGCAGTTCTTC
TRBV15	TRBJ2-1	many	TRBD1	CATSFKTGAHNEQFF	TGTGCCACCAGCTTTAAGACAGGGGCTCACAATGAGCAGTTCTTC
TRBV29-1	TRBJ1-1	many	-	CSVDNGGEAFF	TGCAGCGTTGATAACGGAGGGGAAGCTTTCTTT
TRBV3-1	TRBJ1-1	many	-	CASSRINTEAFF	TGTGCCAGCAGCCGAATAAACACTGAAGCTTTCTTT
TRBV10-3	TRBJ2-1	-	TRBD1	CAINGTGTGAEQFF	TGTGCCATCAACGGCACCGGGACAGGGGCTGAGCAGTTCTTC
TRBV5-1	TRBJ1-1	many	-	CASSLEGSVNTEAFF	TGCGCCAGCAGCTTGGAGGGGTCCGTGAACACTGAAGCTTTCTTT
TRBV12-3/TRBV12-4	TRBJ1-1	-	-	CASSFSRENTEAFF	TGTGCCAGCAGTTTCAGCAGGGAGAACACTGAAGCTTTCTTT
TRBV12-3/TRBV12-4	TRBJ1-1	many	TRBD1	CASSDRENTEAFF	TGTGCCAGCAGCGACAGGGAGAACACTGAAGCTTTCTTT
TRBV2	TRBJ2-7	few	-	CASSDVRPVEQYF	TGTGCCAGCAGTGACGTCCGCCCGGTCGAGCAGTACTTC
TRBV6-5	TRBJ2-7	-	TRBD1	CASSSRDRGKAEQYF	TGTGCCAGCAGTTCCCGAGACAGGGGAAAAGCCGAGCAGTACTTC
TRBV20-1	TRBJ2-1	-	TRBD1	CSASTRGTGGLSYNEQFF	TGCAGTGCTAGCACGCGAGGGACAGGGGGTCTCTCCTACAACGAGCAGTTCTTC
TRBV20-1	TRBJ1-6	many	TRBD1	CSARGGGQGSNSPLHF	TGCAGTGCTAGAGGAGGGGGCCAGGGGTCCAATTCACCCCTCCACTTT
TRBV7-2	TRBJ2-3	-	TRBD2	CASSLATSGGPNTDTQYF	TGTGCCAGCAGCCTTGCGACTAGCGGGGGGCCGAACACAGATACGCAGTATTTT
TRBV5-1	TRBJ2-3	many	-	CASSLGRQTLQDTQYF	TGCGCCAGCAGCTTGGGCAGACAAACACTCCAGGATACGCAGTATTTT
TRBV4-1	TRBJ1-3	-	TRBD1	CASSHPPGQGRYSGNTIYF	TGCGCCAGCAGCCACCCGCCGGGACAGGGGCGATACTCTGGAAACACCATATATTTT
TRBV6-1	TRBJ1-1	-	-	CASSEILDLTGMNTEAFF	TGTGCCAGCAGTGAAATTCTCGACCTAACGGGGATGAACACTGAAGCTTTCTTT
TRBV29-1	TRBJ2-3	many	TRBD2	CSVETGGGTDTQYF	TGCAGCGTTGAAACGGGAGGTGGCACAGATACGCAGTATTTT
TRBV10-1	TRBJ2-7	-	TRBD2	CASSESGNSYEQYF	TGCGCCAGCAGTGAAAGCGGGAACTCCTACGAGCAGTACTTC
TRBV20-1	TRBJ2-1	many	-	CSAGQNNEQFF	TGCAGTGCCGGACAGAACAATGAGCAGTTCTTC
TRBV3-1	TRBJ2-3	many	-	CASRKEGGTDTQYF	TGTGCCAGCAGAAAGGAGGGGGGCACAGATACGCAGTATTTT
TRBV30	TRBJ2-6	many	-	CAWRLTGSGANVLTF	TGTGCCTGGAGACTGACAGGATCTGGGGCCAACGTCCTGACTTTC
TRBV6-5	TRBJ2-5	many	TRBD2	CASSPGLAGETQYF	TGTGCCAGCAGCCCGGGACTAGCGGGAGAGACCCAGTACTTC
TRBV6-6	TRBJ1-6	many	-	CASSREGLSSYNSPLHF	TGTGCCAGCAGCCGGGAGGGTCTTAGCTCCTATAATTCACCCCTCCACTTT
TRBV7-8	TRBJ2-4	-	-	CASSPQPGPKNIQYF	TGTGCCAGCAGCCCCCAGCCAGGGCCCAAAAACATTCAGTACTTC
TRBV7-8	TRBJ2-5	many	-	CASSLVPEKPQETQYF	TGTGCCAGCAGCTTAGTACCGGAAAAACCTCAAGAGACCCAGTACTTC
TRBV5-1	TRBJ1-1	-	-	CASSLRSLNTEAFF	TGCGCCAGCAGCTTGCGCAGCTTGAACACTGAAGCTTTCTTT
TRBV7-3	TRBJ2-1	once	TRBD2	CASGSGSYNEQFF	TGTGCCAGCGGTAGCGGGAGCTACAATGAGCAGTTCTTC
TRBV20-1	TRBJ2-7	-	-	CSAFPGTGISYEQYF	TGCAGTGCTTTCCCAGGGACGGGGATCTCCTACGAGCAGTACTTC
TRBV29-1	TRBJ1-4	many	TRBD1	CSAQRDSEKLFF	TGCAGCGCCCAACGGGACAGTGAAAAACTGTTTTTT
TRBV4-1	TRBJ1-5	many	TRBD1	CASSRTGANQPQHF	TGCGCCAGCAGCAGGACAGGGGCCAATCAGCCCCAGCATTTT
TRBV28	TRBJ1-6	many	TRBD1	CASSAPGQRSSYNSPLHF	TGTGCCAGCAGTGCTCCGGGACAGAGAAGCTCCTATAATTCACCCCTCCACTTT
TRBV4-1	TRBJ1-1	many	-	CASSQDREAPRAFF	TGCGCCAGCAGCCAAGATCGGGAGGCCCCGCGCGCTTTCTTT
TRBV10-3	TRBJ2-1	few	-	CAISEDLAGLGNEQFF	TGTGCCATCAGTGAGGATTTGGCGGGACTCGGGAATGAGCAGTTCTTC
TRBV5-5	TRBJ1-1	few	TRBD1	CASSTRQGMETEAFF	TGTGCCAGCAGCACCCGACAGGGCATGGAGACTGAAGCTTTCTTT